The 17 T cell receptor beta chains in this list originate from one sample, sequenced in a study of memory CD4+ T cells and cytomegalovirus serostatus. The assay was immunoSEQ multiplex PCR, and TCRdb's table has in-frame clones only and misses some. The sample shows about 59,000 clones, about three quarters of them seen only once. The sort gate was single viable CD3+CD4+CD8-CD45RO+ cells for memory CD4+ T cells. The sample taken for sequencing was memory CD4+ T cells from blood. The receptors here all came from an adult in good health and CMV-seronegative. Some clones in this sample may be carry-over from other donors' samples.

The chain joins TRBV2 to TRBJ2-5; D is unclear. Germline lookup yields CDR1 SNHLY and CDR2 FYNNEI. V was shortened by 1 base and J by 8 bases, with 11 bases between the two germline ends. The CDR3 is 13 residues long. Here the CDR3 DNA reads TGTGCCAGCAGTGAAGGGGCCCAGGTTACCCAGTACTTC. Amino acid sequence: CASSEGAQVTQYF.

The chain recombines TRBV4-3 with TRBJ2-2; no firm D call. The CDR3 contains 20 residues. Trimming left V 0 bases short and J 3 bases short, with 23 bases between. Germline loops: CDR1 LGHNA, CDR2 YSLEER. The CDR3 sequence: CASSQEYLRQPTGDTGELFF. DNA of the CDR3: TGCGCCAGCAGCCAAGAGTATCTTAGGCAGCCGACCGGTGACACCGGGGAGCTGTTTTTT.

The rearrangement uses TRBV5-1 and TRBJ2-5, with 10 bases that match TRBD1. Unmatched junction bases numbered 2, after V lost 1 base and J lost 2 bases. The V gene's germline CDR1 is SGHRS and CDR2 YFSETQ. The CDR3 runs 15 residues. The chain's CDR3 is CASSLMDRGQETQYF. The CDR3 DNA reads TGCGCCAGCAGCTTGATGGACAGGGGGCAAGAGACCCAGTACTTC.

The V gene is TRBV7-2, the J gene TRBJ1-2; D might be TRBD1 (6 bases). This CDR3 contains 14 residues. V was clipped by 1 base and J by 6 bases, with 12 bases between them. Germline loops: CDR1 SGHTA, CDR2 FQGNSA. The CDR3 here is CASSLGLGGDGYTF. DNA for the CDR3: TGTGCCAGCAGCTTAGGGCTAGGGGGGGATGGCTACACCTTC.

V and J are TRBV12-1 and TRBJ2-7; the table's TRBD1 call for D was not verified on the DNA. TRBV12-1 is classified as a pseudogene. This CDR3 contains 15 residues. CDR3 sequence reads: CASSPSGPPFYEQYF. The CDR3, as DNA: TGTGCCAGCAGCCCCTCAGGGCCCCCGTTCTACGAGCAGTACTTC.

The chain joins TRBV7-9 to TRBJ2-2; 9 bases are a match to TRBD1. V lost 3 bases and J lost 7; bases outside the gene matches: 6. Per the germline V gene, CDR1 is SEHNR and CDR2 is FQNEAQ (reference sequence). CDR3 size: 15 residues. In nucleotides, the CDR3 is TGTGCCAGCAGCTTCGGGGACAGGGAAATCGGGGAGCTGTTTTTT. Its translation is CASSFGDREIGELFF.

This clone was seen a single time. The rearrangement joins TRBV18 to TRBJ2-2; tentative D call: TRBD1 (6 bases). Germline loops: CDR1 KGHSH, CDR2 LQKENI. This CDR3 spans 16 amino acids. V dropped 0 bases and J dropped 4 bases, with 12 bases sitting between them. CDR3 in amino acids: CASSPPGHEVTGELFF. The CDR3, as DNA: TGTGCCAGCTCACCACCGGGACATGAAGTCACCGGGGAGCTGTTTTTT.

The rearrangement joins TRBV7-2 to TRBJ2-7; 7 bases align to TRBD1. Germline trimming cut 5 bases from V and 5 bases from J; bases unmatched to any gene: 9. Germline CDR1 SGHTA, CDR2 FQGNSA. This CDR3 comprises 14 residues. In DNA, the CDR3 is TGTGCCAGCAGCCCCGGGACAGCGTGGAACGAGCAGTACTTC. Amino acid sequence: CASSPGTAWNEQYF.

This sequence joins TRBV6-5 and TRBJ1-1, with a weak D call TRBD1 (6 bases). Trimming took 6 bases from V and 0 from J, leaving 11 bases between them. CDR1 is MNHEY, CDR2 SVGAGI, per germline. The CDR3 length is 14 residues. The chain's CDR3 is CASRGTTLNTEAFF. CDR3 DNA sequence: TGTGCCAGCAGAGGGACAACGTTGAACACTGAAGCTTTCTTT.

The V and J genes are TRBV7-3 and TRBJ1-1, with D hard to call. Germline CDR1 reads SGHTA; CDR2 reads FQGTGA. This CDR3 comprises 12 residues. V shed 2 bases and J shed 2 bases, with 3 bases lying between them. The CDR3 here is CASSLDNTEAFF. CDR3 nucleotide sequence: TGTGCCAGCAGCTTAGATAACACTGAAGCTTTCTTT.

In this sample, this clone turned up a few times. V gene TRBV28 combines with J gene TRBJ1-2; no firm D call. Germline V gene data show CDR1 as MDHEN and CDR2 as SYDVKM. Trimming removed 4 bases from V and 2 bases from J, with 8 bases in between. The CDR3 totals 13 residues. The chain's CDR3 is CASSSRRNYGYTF. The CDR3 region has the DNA TGTGCCAGCAGTTCCCGACGGAACTATGGCTACACCTTC.

The CDR3: CASSLGGRATDTQYF. The DNA of the CDR3 is TGTGCCAGCAGCCTCGGCGGGAGGGCTACAGATACGCAGTATTTT. The V gene is TRBV11-3, the J gene TRBJ2-3, with 9 bases fitting TRBD2. This CDR3 is built from 15 residues. CDR1 is SGHNT and CDR2 is YENEEA in the germline V gene. Unmatched junction bases numbered 6, after V lost 5 bases and J lost 3 bases.

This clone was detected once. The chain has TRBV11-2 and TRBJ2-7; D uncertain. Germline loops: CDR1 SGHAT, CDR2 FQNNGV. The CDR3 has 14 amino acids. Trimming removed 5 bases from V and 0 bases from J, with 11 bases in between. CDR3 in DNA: TGTGCCAGCAGCCTCTCCCAGGCCTCCTACGAGCAGTACTTC. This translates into CASSLSQASYEQYF. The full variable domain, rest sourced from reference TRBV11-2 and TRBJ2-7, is EAGVAQSPRYKIIEKRQSVAFWCNPISGHATLYWYQQILGQGPKLLIQFQNNGVVDDSQLPKDRFSAERLKGVDSTLKIQPAKLEDSAVYLCASSLSQASYEQYFGPGTRLTVT.

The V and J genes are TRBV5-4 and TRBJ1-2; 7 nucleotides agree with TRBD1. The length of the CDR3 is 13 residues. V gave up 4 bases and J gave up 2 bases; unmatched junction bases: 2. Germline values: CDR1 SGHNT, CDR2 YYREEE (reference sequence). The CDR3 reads CASSQQGNYGYTF. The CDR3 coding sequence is TGTGCCAGCAGCCAACAGGGGAACTATGGCTACACCTTC.

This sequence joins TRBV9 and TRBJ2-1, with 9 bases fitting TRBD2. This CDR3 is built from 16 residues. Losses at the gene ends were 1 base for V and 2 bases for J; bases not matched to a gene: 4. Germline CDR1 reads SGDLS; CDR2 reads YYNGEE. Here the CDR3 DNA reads TGTGCCAGCAGCGTACGCTCTAGCGGGGCCTACAATGAGCAGTTCTTC. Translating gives CASSVRSSGAYNEQFF.

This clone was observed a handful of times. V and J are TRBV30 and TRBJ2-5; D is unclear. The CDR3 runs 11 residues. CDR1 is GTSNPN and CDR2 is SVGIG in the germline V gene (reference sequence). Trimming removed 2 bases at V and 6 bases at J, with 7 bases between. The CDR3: CAWSLLKTQYF. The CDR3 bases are TGTGCCTGGAGTCTCTTGAAGACCCAGTACTTC.

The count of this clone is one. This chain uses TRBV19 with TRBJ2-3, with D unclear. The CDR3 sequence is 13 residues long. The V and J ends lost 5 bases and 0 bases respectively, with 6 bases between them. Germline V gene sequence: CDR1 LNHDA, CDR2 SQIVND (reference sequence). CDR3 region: CASSESSTDTQYF. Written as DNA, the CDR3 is TGTGCCAGTAGTGAGTCTAGCACAGATACGCAGTATTTT. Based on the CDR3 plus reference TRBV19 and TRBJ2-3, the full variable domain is DGGITQSPKYLFRKEGQNVTLSCEQNLNHDAMYWYRQDPGQGLRLIYYSQIVNDFQKGDIAEGYSVSREKKESFPLTVTSAQKNPTAFYLCASSESSTDTQYFGPGTRLTVL.